This entry lists 27 T cell receptor beta chains sequenced from one sample in a study of Graves' ophthalmopathy and Graves' hyperthyroidism. TCR beta CDR3 regions were amplified from RNA transcripts. The first-round RT-PCR employed HTBI primers together with the Qiagen OneStep RT-PCR kit. A multiplex PCR was then performed as the second round. In TCRdb, the multiplex PCR reads were re-called with MiXCR into one record per CDR3 protein. The repertoire holds under 250,000 distinct CDR3 sequences, with approximately 28% as singletons. The sample taken for sequencing was peripheral blood. Source of these receptors: a man aged 45 to 65 with Graves' ophthalmopathy.

This clonotype was counted at least ten times. This rearrangement joins TRBV11-2 to TRBJ2-7, with 11 nucleotides matching TRBD2. The CDR3 has 18 amino acids. The germline gives CDR1 SGHAT, CDR2 FQNNGV. The ends lost 1 base at V and 4 bases at J; junction bases unmatched: 12. The CDR3 DNA follows: TGTGCCAGCAGCTTAGTCCCCCGGTCGACTAGCGGGGCTTACGAGCAGTACTTC. Translating gives CASSLVPRSTSGAYEQYF.

This clonotype was observed at least ten times. The CDR3 DNA sequence: TGTGCCAGCAGCTTAGGGGGGTTGGGTTCACCCCTCCACTTT. Its translation is CASSLGGLGSPLHF. The rearrangement links TRBV11-2 to TRBJ1-6, with a tentative D call TRBD1 (5 bases). Trimming stripped 1 base from V and 9 bases from J, with 10 bases between. The length of the CDR3 is 14 residues. The germline V gene has CDR1 SGHAT and CDR2 FQNNGV.

J is TRBJ2-7 and V is TRBV28, with 7 bases fitting TRBD1. After removal of 6 bases from V and 5 bases from J, the junction contained 4 bases not matched to a gene. The CDR3 covers 12 residues. In germline, CDR1 is MDHEN, CDR2 SYDVKM. CDR3 loop: CASRAGGHEQYF. The CDR3 bases are TGTGCCAGCAGGGCAGGGGGACACGAGCAGTACTTC.

This clonotype occurred a few times. This chain links TRBV6-2 or TRBV6-3 with TRBJ1-2; D call uncertain. V was pared by 0 bases and J by 0 bases, with 11 bases between. Germline assignment: CDR1 MNHEY and CDR2 SVGEGT. The CDR3 contains 16 residues. CDR3 protein: CASSYSVTSANYGYTF. Here the CDR3 DNA reads TGTGCCAGCAGTTACTCGGTGACCTCAGCTAACTATGGCTACACCTTC.

This clonotype was seen repeatedly, ten times or more. The chain carries TRBV15 and TRBJ1-6, with D possibly TRBD1 on 5 matching bases. The CDR3 runs 17 residues. V was trimmed by 0 bases and J by 7 bases, leaving 16 bases between them. Germline V gene data show CDR1 as LNHNV and CDR2 as YYDKDF (reference sequence). The CDR3 nucleotides are TGTGCCACCAGCAGAGATCTTTCCCCGACAGAAAATTCACCCCTCCACTTT. Amino acid sequence: CATSRDLSPTENSPLHF.

At least ten counts were recorded for this clonotype. This chain connects TRBV20-1 to TRBJ2-7; 8 bases match TRBD1. The CDR3 has 15 residues. Germline V CDR1 and CDR2: DFQATT, SNEGSKA (reference sequence). With 5 bases clipped from V and 6 bases from J, the junction kept 15 bases outside the gene matches. CDR3 DNA: TGCAGTGCTGGAGCGGACAGGGAACTTCTATCCGAGCAGTACTTC. Encoded protein: CSAGADRELLSEQYF.

This clonotype was detected many times. This rearrangement joins TRBV7-2 to TRBJ1-5; D is ambiguous. Germline V gene data show CDR1 as SGHTA and CDR2 as FQGNSA. The CDR3 covers 12 residues. Trimming pared 4 bases from V and 6 bases from J, leaving 7 bases between. The chain's CDR3 is CASSSGVQPQHF. Here the CDR3 DNA reads TGTGCCAGCAGCTCCGGGGTTCAGCCCCAGCATTTT.

This clonotype occurred many times. The gene calls are TRBV29-1 and TRBJ2-7, with a weak D call TRBD1 (6 bases). This CDR3 has 15 amino acids. V was pared by 4 bases and J by 2 bases, with 18 bases between. Germline V gene data show CDR1 as SQVTM and CDR2 as ANQGSEA. The CDR3 nucleotides read TGCAGCGTTGCCGGCCGGGACATATCGCCCTACGAGCAGTACTTC. Protein: CSVAGRDISPYEQYF.

The CDR3 region is CASSLESQGRETQYF. Here the CDR3 DNA reads TGTGCCAGCAGCTTAGAGTCCCAGGGGAGAGAGACCCAGTACTTC. The rearrangement links TRBV7-2 to TRBJ2-5, with a possible D match to TRBD1 (6 bases). With 1 base removed from V and 4 bases from J, the gap between germline ends came to 13 bases. CDR3 length: 15 residues. Germline CDR1 and CDR2: SGHTA and FQGNSA.

This clonotype occurred many times. The gene calls are TRBV28 and TRBJ1-6, with TRBD1 matching over 8 bases. The CDR3 is made up of 15 amino acids. Trimming at V came to 7 bases and at J to 8 bases, leaving 10 bases not matched to a gene. Germline values: CDR1 MDHEN, CDR2 SYDVKM. This CDR3 reads CASITTGARYSPLHF. The CDR3, as DNA: TGTGCCAGCATTACGACAGGGGCCCGATATTCACCCCTCCACTTT. Filled out from reference TRBV28 and TRBJ1-6, the complete variable domain reads DVKVTQSSRYLVKRTGEKVFLECVQDMDHENMFWYRQDPGLGLRLIYFSYDVKMKEKGDIPEGYSVSREKKERFSLILESASTNQTSMYLCASITTGARYSPLHFGNGTRLTVT.

In this sample, this clonotype turned up many times. The CDR3 reads CASSLFQGRSPLHF. CDR3 DNA: TGTGCCAGCAGTTTATTTCAGGGACGATCACCCCTCCACTTT. The chain is built from TRBV28 and TRBJ1-6; D perhaps matches TRBD1 (5 bases). CDR3 size: 14 residues. V was trimmed by 1 base and J by 10 bases, leaving 11 bases between them. CDR1 is MDHEN, CDR2 SYDVKM, per germline.

The CDR3 DNA reads as TGTGCCACAGGGGGCTCCTTCTACTACGAGCAGTACTTC. Its protein product is CATGGSFYYEQYF. This chain links TRBV6-1 with TRBJ2-7; TRBD1 matches at 8 bases. V trimming: 10 bases; J trimming: 3 bases; junction bases outside the gene matches: 8. From germline, CDR1 is MNHNS and CDR2 SASEGT. This CDR3 is 13 amino acids long.

The table lists this clonotype with many counts. The J gene is TRBJ2-5, the V gene TRBV6-5; the D gene could be TRBD1 or TRBD2 (6 bases each). The CDR3 loop spans 14 amino acids. The germline gives CDR1 MNHEY, CDR2 SVGAGI. Trimming stripped 6 bases from V and 5 bases from J, with 16 bases between. The CDR3 coding sequence is TGTGCCAGCAGCCAAACCACAGGGAGGGAGACCCAGTACTTC. It yields the protein CASSQTTGRETQYF.

In its sample, this clonotype was seen many times. V usage is TRBV5-1 and J usage is TRBJ2-7; D remains unclear. This CDR3 region has 15 residues. Trimming shortened V by 0 bases and J by 5 bases, and 15 bases separated the two germline ends. Germline CDR1 SGHRS, CDR2 YFSETQ. CDR3 in amino acids: CASSLAPGPRDEQYF. CDR3 nucleotide sequence: TGCGCCAGCAGCTTGGCCCCGGGCCCCCGCGACGAGCAGTACTTC.

Many counts were recorded for this clonotype. This chain joins TRBV12-3 or TRBV12-4 and TRBJ1-6; D possibly corresponds to TRBD1 (5 bases). This CDR3 has 14 residues. With 4 bases removed from V and 5 bases from J, the gap between germline ends came to 9 bases. DNA for the CDR3: TGTGCCAGCAGTTCAGGGTACAATAATTCACCCCTCCACTTT. Translated, it gives CASSSGYNNSPLHF.

This clonotype was counted ten times or more. V usage is TRBV9 and J usage is TRBJ2-7, with unresolved D. Germline CDR1 and CDR2: SGDLS and YYNGEE. The CDR3 has 14 amino acids. V was trimmed by 0 bases and J by 2 bases, leaving 9 bases between them. CDR3 coding DNA: TGTGCCAGCAGCGTAGCGGCCACCACCTACGAGCAGTACTTC. It encodes CASSVAATTYEQYF.

In DNA form, the CDR3 reads TGTGCCAGCGAAGAGAGGGATCAGCCCCAGCATTTT. Translation: CASEERDQPQHF. The chain joins TRBV28 to TRBJ1-5; no definite D call. The CDR3 runs to 12 residues. In germline, CDR1 is MDHEN, CDR2 SYDVKM. The germline V and J ends were trimmed by 8 bases and 5 bases, with 10 bases remaining between them. Using reference TRBV28 and TRBJ1-5 for the parts outside the CDR3, the full variable domain is DVKVTQSSRYLVKRTGEKVFLECVQDMDHENMFWYRQDPGLGLRLIYFSYDVKMKEKGDIPEGYSVSREKKERFSLILESASTNQTSMYLCASEERDQPQHFGDGTRLSIL.

This clonotype is a singleton in its sample. The rearrangement uses TRBV5-1 and TRBJ1-2; D is perhaps TRBD1 (5 bases). The CDR3 runs 12 residues. Deletions cut 4 bases from V and 7 bases from J, with 11 bases between. Germline V lookup: CDR1 SGHRS, CDR2 YFSETQ. Here the CDR3 reads CASSGGDGGYTF. The CDR3 coding sequence is TGCGCCAGCAGCGGGGGGGACGGTGGCTACACCTTC.

There are many counts of this clonotype. This chain links TRBV9 with TRBJ1-1; weak D call: TRBD1 (5 bases). The germline CDR1 and CDR2 sequences are SGDLS and YYNGEE. The CDR3 spans 13 residues. Trimming took off 0 bases at V and 4 bases at J, with 7 bases between the two ends. As DNA, the CDR3 is TGTGCCAGCAGCGTAGAGGGGCTCACTGAAGCTTTCTTT. It encodes CASSVEGLTEAFF.

This clonotype was recorded at least ten times. The rearrangement uses TRBV6-1 and TRBJ1-1; D ambiguous. CDR3 length equals 8 residues. Trimming cost V 10 bases and J 7 bases, with 4 bases left between them. CDR1 and CDR2 from the germline V gene are MNHNS and SASEGT. CDR3 nucleotides: TGTGCCAAAGATGAAGCTTTCTTT. Protein product: CAKDEAFF.

This clonotype was observed at least ten times. This chain joins TRBV20-1 and TRBJ2-5; 7 bases match TRBD1. Germline CDR1 is DFQATT and CDR2 is SNEGSKA (reference sequence). J was trimmed by 4 bases and V by 3 bases; bases with no gene match: 5. The CDR3 extends over 13 amino acids. CDR3 nucleotides: TGCAGTGCTAGGTTGGCAGGGGGAGAGACCCAGTACTTC. Protein: CSARLAGGETQYF.

This clonotype has a count of ten or more. The rearrangement joins TRBV20-1 to TRBJ2-7, with D possibly being TRBD2 (5 bases). From germline, CDR1 is DFQATT and CDR2 SNEGSKA (reference sequence). The CDR3 has 13 amino acids. Trimming took 3 bases from V and 5 from J, leaving 14 bases between them. CDR3 DNA: TGCAGTGCTAGGGAGTGGCTAGCCCACGAGCAGTACTTC. This translates into CSAREWLAHEQYF.

The table lists this clonotype with many counts. V usage is TRBV28 and J usage is TRBJ2-5; 10 nucleotides agree with TRBD2. The trim removed 3 bases at V and 5 bases at J, leaving 18 bases unmatched. The CDR3 totals 19 residues. Germline loops: CDR1 MDHEN, CDR2 SYDVKM. CDR3 nucleotide sequence: TGTGCCAGCAGTTTTCAGGGGTACCTAGGGGGACTAGCGATGGAGACCCAGTACTTC. Its protein is CASSFQGYLGGLAMETQYF. The full variable domain, with the rest looked up from reference TRBV28 and TRBJ2-5, is DVKVTQSSRYLVKRTGEKVFLECVQDMDHENMFWYRQDPGLGLRLIYFSYDVKMKEKGDIPEGYSVSREKKERFSLILESASTNQTSMYLCASSFQGYLGGLAMETQYFGPGTRLLVL.

This clonotype showed up just once. The rearrangement joins TRBV28 to TRBJ1-2; no clear D. V was shortened by 4 bases and J by 8 bases, with 8 bases between the two germline ends. The CDR3 is made up of 11 amino acids. Germline CDR1 MDHEN, CDR2 SYDVKM. CDR3 coding DNA: TGTGCCAGCAGTTCGGCGTTCGGCTACACCTTC. It yields the protein CASSSAFGYTF.

This clonotype was recorded many times. A much larger clone is a single base away; this may be a read error. The chain couples TRBV6-5 to TRBJ1-5; D call uncertain. The V end lost 7 bases, the J end lost 5 bases, and 12 bases lay between the germline ends. The germline V gene has CDR1 MNHEY and CDR2 SVGAGI. This CDR3 has 13 residues. The CDR3 here is CASTVGFDQPQHF. DNA for the CDR3: TGTGCCAGCACGGTTGGGTTTGATCAGCCCCAGCATTTT.

The chain combines TRBV7-2 with TRBJ1-5; 9 positions agree with TRBD1. The CDR3 contains 14 residues. Germline CDR1 SGHTA, CDR2 FQGNSA. V gave up 5 bases and J gave up 7 bases; unmatched junction bases: 6. This chain's CDR3 is CASSQQGANQPQHF. The CDR3 DNA reads as TGTGCCAGCAGCCAACAGGGGGCAAACCAGCCCCAGCATTTT.

This clonotype was observed many times. The chain joins TRBV20-1 to TRBJ2-7; 7 bases agree with TRBD1. The CDR3 is 14 amino acids. V lost 5 bases to trimming and J lost 0 bases; unmatched junction nucleotides: 7. From germline, CDR1 is DFQATT and CDR2 SNEGSKA (reference sequence). The CDR3 nucleotides read TGCAGTGCTCCCGACAGGGCTAGCTCCTACGAGCAGTACTTC. It yields the protein CSAPDRASSYEQYF.